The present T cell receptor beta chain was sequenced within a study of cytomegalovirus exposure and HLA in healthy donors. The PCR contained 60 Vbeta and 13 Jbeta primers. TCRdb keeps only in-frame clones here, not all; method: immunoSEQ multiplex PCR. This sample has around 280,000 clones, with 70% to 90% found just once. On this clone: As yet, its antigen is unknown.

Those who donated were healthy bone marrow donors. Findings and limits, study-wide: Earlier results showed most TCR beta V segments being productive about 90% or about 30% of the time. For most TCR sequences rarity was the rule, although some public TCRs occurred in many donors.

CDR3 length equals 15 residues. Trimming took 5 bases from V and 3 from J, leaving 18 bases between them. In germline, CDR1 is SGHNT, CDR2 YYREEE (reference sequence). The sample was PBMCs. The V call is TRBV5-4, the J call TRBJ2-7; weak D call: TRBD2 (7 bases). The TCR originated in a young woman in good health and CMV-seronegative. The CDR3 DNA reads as TGTGCCAGCAGGCCCGGGTACAGGGACTACTACGAGCAGTACTTC. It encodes CASRPGYRDYYEQYF.